The following is a T cell receptor beta chain sequence with its context. Its specificity is unknown. This sample is drawn from a study of CD8 T cells in ankylosing spondylitis. The CDR3 is 14 residues long. Whole-study results and caveats: Peripheral blood samples showed relatively rare disease-linked clones, and these clones were CD8+. Characteristic of ankylosing spondylitis blood, it appeared, was a TCR beta motif comprising eight highly homologous variants.

Quantitative 5'-RACE with molecular barcodes produced the TCR beta libraries. TCRdb redid the calling of the 5' RACE reads with MiXCR, one entry per CDR3 protein. This sample has more than 500,000 distinct CDR3 sequences, with under 5.5% found just once. The chain employs TRBV12-2 and TRBJ2-7; the table calls TRBD1, which could not be checked here. TRBV12-2 is designated a pseudogene. This clonotype was sampled from a male donor with ankylosing spondylitis. Sequenced: blood, either unsorted or a sorted T cell fraction (not recorded which). CDR3 DNA: TGTGCAAGTCGCTTATGCAGGGTGGTCTACGAGCAGTACTTC. This translates into CASRLCRVVYEQYF.